The 9 T cell receptor beta chains below all came from one sample that was sequenced in a study of regulatory T cells in long-lasting Graves disease (dated by TCRdb to the early 2020s). The sample's time point label, decoded: newly diagnosed GD, antithyroid drugs for less than 3 months. RNA was extracted from PBMCs in TRIzol for both TCR sequencing and RNA sequencing. Receptor amplification or capture employed multiplex PCR. Sequencer: Illumina HiSeq 4000. To build TCR beta libraries, CDR3 regions were amplified by Arm-PCR using iRepertoire HTBI primers. TCRdb applied fastp at Q25 and MiXCR to the public reads, then kept only in-frame beta chains. CDR3 protein sequences are deduplicated, and each keeps its most common genes and DNA. The sample table records hundreds of thousands of distinct CDR3 sequences; 12% of these occur just once. The ten most abundant clones make up over 7% of the sample. This sample also appeared in a second study, on T cells in Graves' hyperthyroidism and ophthalmopathy.

The sample in question was peripheral blood mononuclear cells (PBMCs), obtained at new diagnosis, from a patient treated with antithyroid drugs. Receptors originate from a young woman with Graves disease. Donor details come from another sample of the same person, matched by shared clones.

A few counts support this clonotype. This rearrangement joins TRBV9 to TRBJ2-1, with 10 bases aligning to TRBD1. The CDR3 is made up of 19 amino acids. Germline V gene lookup returns CDR1 SGDLS and CDR2 YYNGEE. With V trimmed by 4 bases and J by 0 bases, 13 bases remained unmatched. CDR3 sequence: CASSLRQGALEPSYNEQFF. Here the CDR3 DNA reads TGTGCCAGCAGCCTTCGACAGGGGGCCCTGGAACCCTCCTACAATGAGCAGTTCTTC.

This clonotype was picked up many times. CDR3 sequence: CASSFILASNTEAFF. Here the CDR3 DNA reads TGTGCCAGCAGCTTTATACTCGCGTCGAACACTGAAGCTTTCTTT. The V gene is TRBV7-9, the J gene TRBJ1-1; D uncertain. Germline assignment: CDR1 SEHNR and CDR2 FQNEAQ (reference sequence). V was cut by 3 bases and J by 1 base, with 12 bases left in between. The CDR3 consists of 15 residues.

This clonotype showed up many times. The rearrangement joins TRBV6-5 to TRBJ2-1; 8 bases agree with TRBD2. Germline V gene data show CDR1 as MNHEY and CDR2 as SVGAGI. J was trimmed by 2 bases and V by 2 bases; bases with no gene match: 5. The CDR3 has 16 amino acids. DNA for the CDR3: TGTGCCAGCAGTTACCGGCCGGGACTAGCCTACAATGAGCAGTTCTTC. Translated: CASSYRPGLAYNEQFF.

This clonotype was recorded a few times. The chain links TRBV5-1 to TRBJ2-5, with a possible D match to TRBD1 (6 bases). Germline V gene data show CDR1 as SGHRS and CDR2 as YFSETQ. V gave up 0 bases and J gave up 5 bases, with 14 bases separating them. This CDR3 is built from 15 residues. CDR3 bases: TGCGCCAGCAGCTTGGCTAAGGGGGTCGGTGAGACCCAGTACTTC. As protein: CASSLAKGVGETQYF.

Notes on this clonotype: One base separates it from a far larger clone, so it is likely a read error. This chain links TRBV2 with TRBJ2-1, with 7 nucleotides matching TRBD2. The germline V gene has CDR1 SNHLY and CDR2 FYNNEI. V was pared by 8 bases and J by 13 bases, with 20 bases of the junction left unmatched. The CDR3 has 15 residues. CDR3 bases: TGTGCCAGCGGCGGGGGTCTAGCGGTTCAAGAGACCCAGTTCTTC. Residues: CASGGGLAVQETQFF.

The genes are TRBV6-2 or TRBV6-3 and TRBJ2-7; TRBD2 is a possible D gene (5 bases). Trimming stripped 7 bases from V and 0 bases from J, with 16 bases between. Per the germline V gene, CDR1 is MNHEY and CDR2 is SVGEGT. The CDR3 loop spans 15 amino acids. DNA for the CDR3: TGTGCCAGCAAGAGAGGGTTCGAATTCTCCTACGAGCAGTACTTC. Its translation: CASKRGFEFSYEQYF.

There are many counts of this clonotype. The chain is built from TRBV6-1 and TRBJ2-7; 9 bases are a match to TRBD2. CDR3 length equals 14 residues. The J segment lost 2 bases and the V segment lost 4 bases, leaving 3 bases of the junction unmatched. Germline V gene data show CDR1 as MNHNS and CDR2 as SASEGT. The DNA for the CDR3 is TGTGCCAGCAGTGTGGCTAGCGGGACCTACGAGCAGTACTTC. Translating it yields CASSVASGTYEQYF.

This clonotype was found many times. This sequence joins TRBV13 and TRBJ2-1; TRBD2 might be the D (6 bases). V shed 3 bases and J shed 1 base, with 19 bases lying between them. CDR1 is PRHDT and CDR2 is FYEKMQ in the germline V gene (reference sequence). The CDR3 extends over 18 amino acids. The CDR3, as DNA: TGTGCCAGCAGCTTGGGTTTTGGGGGGAGCGAATCCTACAATGAGCAGTTCTTC. It is translated as CASSLGFGGSESYNEQFF.

The table lists this clonotype with many counts. The chain employs TRBV7-2 and TRBJ2-7; 14 bases line up with TRBD2. Per the germline V gene, CDR1 is SGHTA and CDR2 is FQGNSA. The V gene end was trimmed by 5 bases and the J gene end by 5 bases; junction bases not matched to a gene: 5. CDR3 length equals 15 residues. In nucleotides, the CDR3 is TGTGCCAGCAGCCGCACGGGACTAGCGGGAGACGAGCAGTACTTC. It encodes CASSRTGLAGDEQYF.